This TCR beta chain appears in the sequencing data of a study of CD8 T cells in Susac syndrome. Overall study: Patients with Susac syndrome were, at the time of blood collection, therapy-naive, maintained on corticosteroids, or maintained on intravenous immunoglobulin alone.

RNA totalling roughly 0.45 to 1 ug underwent reverse transcription with random hexamers. From the immunoSEQ multiplex PCR reads, TCRdb called clonotypes with MiXCR, one entry per CDR3 protein. The sample records over 150,000 distinct CDR3 sequences, 85% to 95% being singletons. The CDR3 is made up of 12 amino acids. The ends were cut back, 6 bases at V and 7 bases at J, with 9 bases in the middle. Germline V gene data show CDR1 as SNHLY and CDR2 as FYNNEI. This chain links TRBV2 with TRBJ2-2; no clear D. The sequencing input was CD4+ T cells from PBMCs. The receptor's source is a human donor with Susac syndrome. In nucleotides, the CDR3 is TGTGCCAGCAGGGTACCTGGCGGGGAGCTGTTTTTT. Translating it yields CASRVPGGELFF. Together with reference TRBV2 and TRBJ2-2, the CDR3 gives the full variable domain: EPEVTQTPSHQVTQMGQEVILRCVPISNHLYFYWYRQILGQKVEFLVSFYNNEISEKSEIFDDQFSVERPDGSNFTLKIRSTKLEDSAMYFCASRVPGGELFFGEGSRLTVL.